The entry below describes one T cell receptor (beta chain). Its antigen remains unknown. TCRdb keeps only in-frame clones here, not all; method: immunoSEQ multiplex PCR. The sample records approximately 70,000 clones, approximately 95% being singletons. The data derive from a study of human thymus T cells. Study outcomes and limitations: Apparent skewing of V and J gene usage characterized both thymic and blood repertoires. Unrelated individuals reportedly shared highly overlapping thymic TCR repertoires.

Corrective heart surgery yielded the resections from which the thymus tissue came. Infants served as donors; they were healthy and Finnish and were having corrective surgery for congenital heart defects. There are 16 residues in the CDR3. With 4 bases clipped from V and 4 bases from J, the junction kept 8 bases outside the gene matches. Germline V gives CDR1 SGHRS, CDR2 YFSETQ. The receptor's source is a girl under two years old with a congenital heart defect but otherwise immunologically healthy. V gene TRBV5-1 combines with J gene TRBJ2-3, with 11 nucleotides matching TRBD1. Sequencing used thymus tissue. The CDR3 reads CASSLGQGAPADTQYF. The CDR3 bases are TGCGCCAGCAGCCTTGGACAGGGGGCACCGGCAGATACGCAGTATTTT. The whole variable domain, remainder taken from reference TRBV5-1 and TRBJ2-3, is KAGVTQTPRYLIKTRGQQVTLSCSPISGHRSVSWYQQTPGQGLQFLFEYFSETQRNKGNFPGRFSGRQFSNSRSEMNVSTLELGDSALYLCASSLGQGAPADTQYFGPGTRLTVL.